This T cell receptor (beta chain) derives from a study of OX40 agonist ivuxolimab in advanced cancers. As concerns this clone: Antigen: not known.

Germline V gives CDR1 SGHRS, CDR2 YFSETQ. The CDR3 consists of 16 residues. Trimming took 6 bases from V and 4 from J, leaving 23 bases between them. The table came from immunoSEQ multiplex PCR; TCRdb's copy has only in-frame clones and leaves some out. The sample includes about 1,200 clones, under 80% of them seen just once. Broader study findings: Expanded clones tended on average to be more numerous among CD8+ T cells than CD4+. With doses of 0.1-3.0 mg/kg, partial responders showed among the lowest clonal expansion.

This material was obtained in a trial of the OX40 agonist ivuxolimab. This TCR was recovered from an adult with an advanced solid tumor such as melanoma, head and neck, liver or kidney cancer. The chain has TRBV5-1 and TRBJ2-7; the D gene could be TRBD1 or TRBD2 (5 bases each). DNA of the CDR3: TGCGCCAGCACCCTGGGGACGGGCGGAGGACCTTACGAGCAGTACTTC. It translates to CASTLGTGGGPYEQYF.